This record covers a single TCR beta chain. Trimming stripped 6 bases from V and 2 bases from J, with 12 bases between. Germline CDR1 is SNHLY and CDR2 is FYNNEI. CDR3 size: 14 residues. All donors were healthy HIV-negative adults lacking recent acute infections or vaccinations. These data are taken from a study of shared clonotypes between healthy human individuals. The method was immunoSEQ multiplex PCR; TCRdb's version includes in-frame clones alone and lacks a portion of them. The sample lists approximately 2.5 million clones; approximately 92% were seen once. Sequencing was done on a sample of naive CD4+ T cells sorted from blood. The subset is: CD45RA+ positively selected. This receptor was taken from a man younger than 35 in good health. The rearrangement joins TRBV2 to TRBJ2-3, with D perhaps TRBD1 (6 bases). The CDR3 reads CASRAGAFTDTQYF. In DNA form, the CDR3 reads TGTGCCAGCAGGGCAGGGGCGTTCACAGATACGCAGTATTTT.